Each of the 9 T cell receptor beta chains below was sequenced from the same sample in a study of blood T cells in healthy people across ages. A sample-barcoded 5' primer and a J-beta primer mix were used in a second PCR of about 7 to 12 cycles. TCRdb used MiXCR to reprocess the 5' RACE reads, holding one entry per CDR3 protein. The sample has 800,000 or so distinct CDR3 sequences, about half seen once. Source material: blood. The receptors originated from a man at least 80 years old in good health.

This clonotype was picked up many times. The V call is TRBV29-1, the J call TRBJ2-3; 12 bases are shared with TRBD1. With V trimmed by 1 base and J by 4 bases, 3 bases remained unmatched. Per germline, CDR1 SQVTM and CDR2 ANQGSEA. The CDR3 extends over 15 amino acids. CDR3 sequence: CSVEARDRGPDTQYF. CDR3 coding DNA: TGCAGCGTTGAAGCCCGGGACAGGGGGCCAGATACGCAGTATTTT.

The chain couples TRBV6-2 or TRBV6-3 to TRBJ1-2, with a tentative D call TRBD1 (6 bases). Trimming removed 7 bases at V and 7 bases at J, with 13 bases between. The germline CDR1 and CDR2 sequences are MNHEY and SVGEGT. The CDR3 loop spans 12 amino acids. CDR3 DNA: TGTGCCAGCACCATGCGGGGGCTTGGCTACACCTTC. This translates into CASTMRGLGYTF.

This clonotype showed up many times. At one of its ends the junction is not consistent with the germline gene, which may arise from a read error. The V gene is TRBV3-1, the J gene TRBJ2-2, with TRBD2 matching over 9 bases. Germline lookup yields CDR1 LGHDT and CDR2 YNNKEL (reference sequence). The CDR3 has 16 residues. The CDR3 nucleotides are TGTGCCAGCAGCCTCAGCGGGAGGAGGAACCCCGGGGAGCTGTTTTTT. Amino acid sequence: CASSLSGRRNPGELFF.

This clonotype was detected only a few times. This rearrangement joins TRBV7-2 to TRBJ2-7; TRBD2 matches at 12 bases. Germline CDR1 reads SGHTA; CDR2 reads FQGNSA. J was trimmed by 4 bases and V by 4 bases; bases with no gene match: 8. CDR3 length: 16 residues. CDR3 sequence reads: CASSSDLAGGAYEQYF. In DNA, the CDR3 is TGTGCCAGCAGCTCGGACCTAGCGGGGGGGGCGTACGAGCAGTACTTC.

Concerning this clonotype itself: This may be a read error, as it is one base from a much larger clone. The V gene is TRBV20-1, the J gene TRBJ2-5, with TRBD2 identical over 7 bases. Trimming at V came to 0 bases and at J to 9 bases, leaving 13 bases not matched to a gene. Germline CDR1 reads DFQATT; CDR2 reads SNEGSKA (reference sequence). The CDR3 is 15 amino acids. CDR3 sequence (DNA): TGCAGTGCTAGAGACGCGGGAGAGGTGAAGGAGGCCCAGTACTTC. It is translated as CSARDAGEVKEAQYF.

This clonotype was detected only a few times. CDR3 sequence (DNA): TGTGCCTGGTATCAGGCTGGGGAGCAGTTCTTC. Encoded protein: CAWYQAGEQFF. V is TRBV30 and J is TRBJ2-1; no clear D gene. V dropped 5 bases and J dropped 10 bases, with 12 bases sitting between them. The CDR3 contains 11 residues. Germline V gene lookup returns CDR1 GTSNPN and CDR2 SVGIG (reference sequence). Using reference TRBV30 and TRBJ2-1 for the parts outside the CDR3, the full variable domain is SQTIHQWPATLVQPVGSPLSLECTVEGTSNPNLYWYRQAAGRGLQLLFYSVGIGQISSEVPQNLSASRPQDRQFILSSKKLLLSDSGFYLCAWYQAGEQFFGPGTRLTVL.

The sample holds a few counts of this clonotype. The chain joins TRBV7-2 to TRBJ2-7, with D maybe TRBD2 (6 bases). The CDR3 spans 15 residues. V lost 4 bases to trimming and J lost 3 bases, with 16 bases between them. Germline V gene data show CDR1 as SGHTA and CDR2 as FQGNSA. The CDR3 nucleotides read TGTGCCAGCAGCTCCCCGGCGGGGAGGAGCTACGAGCAGTACTTC. Translation: CASSSPAGRSYEQYF.

This clonotype was detected ten times or more. The gene calls are TRBV7-9 and TRBJ2-1; a possible D gene is TRBD1 (5 bases). V lost 5 bases to trimming and J lost 3 bases, with 8 bases between them. Germline assignment: CDR1 SEHNR and CDR2 FQNEAQ (reference sequence). The CDR3 extends over 13 amino acids. CDR3 sequence (DNA): TGTGCCAGCAGCGCAGGGATCTACAATGAGCAGTTCTTC. This codes for CASSAGIYNEQFF. Complete variable domain (other parts from reference TRBV7-9 and TRBJ2-1): DTGVSQNPRHKITKRGQNVTFRCDPISEHNRLYWYRQTLGQGPEFLTYFQNEAQLEKSRLLSDRFSAERPKGSFSTLEIQRTEQGDSAMYLCASSAGIYNEQFFGPGTRLTVL.

This rearrangement joins TRBV9 to TRBJ1-2; no clear D gene. This CDR3 is built from 14 residues. V lost 0 bases and J lost 4, with 10 bases in between. The germline V gene has CDR1 SGDLS and CDR2 YYNGEE. CDR3 in DNA: TGTGCCAGCAGCGTAGTAACGGTCAGCTATGGCTACACCTTC. It yields the protein CASSVVTVSYGYTF. Full variable domain (outside the CDR3, taken from reference TRBV9 and TRBJ1-2): DSGVTQTPKHLITATGQRVTLRCSPRSGDLSVYWYQQSLDQGLQFLIQYYNGEERAKGNILERFSAQQFPDLHSELNLSSLELGDSALYFCASSVVTVSYGYTFGSGTRLTVV.